The clone carrying this T cell receptor (beta chain) was recorded only once. Each patient went into thyroid surgery without having received any treatment. The authors' processing: The authors used CDR3 differences across clinicopathological groups to build a distant-metastasis classifier for papillary thyroid cancer. MiXCR reprocessed the PCR reads for TCRdb. These V and J calls rely on TCRdb rather than the paper's analysis. This table holds 34,000 or so clones, approximately 34% found once. This sample is drawn from a study of metastatic and nonmetastatic thyroid tumors. The CDR3 runs to 14 residues. The V gene's germline CDR1 is SGHTA and CDR2 FQGNSA. V dropped 1 base and J dropped 0 bases, with 5 bases sitting between them.

The receptor comes from a female donor with papillary thyroid cancer or a benign thyroid nodule (not recorded which). Some clones in this sample may be carry-over from other donors' samples. This chain joins TRBV7-2 and TRBJ2-3; the D is unclear. Sequenced sample: tumor tissue. CDR3 region: CASSLVASTDTQYF. The CDR3 nucleotides read TGTGCCAGCAGCTTAGTCGCAAGCACAGATACGCAGTATTTT. The full variable domain, its missing parts supplied by reference TRBV7-2 and TRBJ2-3, is GAGVSQSPSNKVTEKGKDVELRCDPISGHTALYWYRQSLGQGLEFLIYFQGNSAPDKSGLPSDRFSAERTGGSVSTLTIQRTQQEDSAVYLCASSLVASTDTQYFGPGTRLTVL.